These 28 T cell receptor beta chains share one sample of origin, sequenced in a study of read filtering for tumor transcriptome and immune sequencing. Molecular barcoded adaptors covering alpha/delta and beta/gamma chains were used on roughly 400 ng RNA. TCRdb re-called the reads through MiXCR, storing one row per CDR3 protein. The sample includes about 130,000 distinct CDR3 sequences, over 10% of them seen just once. The sample consisted of a population of CD138-negative cells sorted from bone marrow. The receptors originated from a donor aged 40 or older with multiple myeloma.

This clonotype was counted ten times or more. The CDR3 is CASSPPGTGAETQYF. The CDR3 nucleotides read TGTGCCAGCAGCCCCCCCGGGACAGGGGCAGAGACCCAGTACTTC. The V call is TRBV5-4, the J call TRBJ2-5; 10 bases fit TRBD1. CDR3 size: 15 residues. The V segment lost 4 bases and the J segment 4 bases; nucleotides outside the gene matches: 7. In germline, CDR1 is SGHNT, CDR2 YYREEE (reference sequence).

This clonotype has at least ten counts. The V call is TRBV6-5, the J call TRBJ1-1; no reliable D call. The CDR3 is made up of 13 amino acids. The ends were cut back, 6 bases at V and 0 bases at J, with 8 bases in the middle. CDR1 is MNHEY, CDR2 SVGAGI, per germline. The CDR3 is CASRRQMNTEAFF. The CDR3 DNA is TGTGCCAGCAGACGGCAAATGAACACTGAAGCTTTCTTT.

As for this clonotype: A read error is possible here, since a much larger clone lies one base away. The chain carries TRBV28 and TRBJ2-7; D is unresolved. Germline-derived CDR1 and CDR2 are MDHEN and SYDVKM. Trimming stripped 4 bases from V and 8 bases from J, with 12 bases between. The CDR3 covers 12 residues. This CDR3 reads CASSSRAYKQYF. The CDR3 coding sequence is TGTGCCAGCAGTTCACGGGCGTACAAGCAGTACTTC. The full variable domain, its missing parts supplied by reference TRBV28 and TRBJ2-7, is DVKVTQSSRYLVKRTGEKVFLECVQDMDHENMFWYRQDPGLGLRLIYFSYDVKMKEKGDIPEGYSVSREKKERFSLILESASTNQTSMYLCASSSRAYKQYFGPGTRLTVT.

There are many counts of this clonotype. The V and J genes are TRBV30 and TRBJ1-1; TRBD1 matches at 8 bases. CDR1 and CDR2 (germline): GTSNPN, SVGIG (reference sequence). The CDR3 length is 14 residues. V lost 1 base and J lost 2; bases outside the gene matches: 3. The CDR3 region has the DNA TGTGCCTGGAGTGGGGACAGGCGCAACACTGAAGCTTTCTTT. Amino acid sequence: CAWSGDRRNTEAFF.

This clonotype was found many times. The chain has TRBV27 and TRBJ2-1; 8 nucleotides agree with TRBD1. V dropped 3 bases and J dropped 6; count of bases not matched to a gene: 4. Per the germline V gene, CDR1 is MNHEY and CDR2 is SMNVEV (reference sequence). This CDR3 is 14 amino acids long. CDR3: CASSFDRGPNEQFF. The CDR3 region has the DNA TGTGCCAGCAGTTTTGACAGGGGCCCCAATGAGCAGTTCTTC.

This clonotype was detected ten times or more. Germline and junction disagree at one end, which may indicate a read error. The rearrangement uses TRBV20-1 and TRBJ2-1, with D perhaps TRBD2 (6 bases). Per germline, CDR1 DFQATT and CDR2 SNEGSKA (reference sequence). This CDR3 has 15 amino acids. The CDR3 nucleotides read TGCAGTGCTCGAGAAGCGGGCGGGTCCTACAATGAGCAGTTCTTC. Its protein product is CSAREAGGSYNEQFF.

This clonotype has a count of ten or more. The chain recombines TRBV4-2 with TRBJ2-2; 7 bases are a match to TRBD1. The CDR3 is 16 residues long. Trimming took 3 bases from V and 3 from J; bases not matched to a gene: 7. Germline V gives CDR1 LGHNA, CDR2 YNFKEQ. DNA for the CDR3: TGTGCCAGCAGCCACACAGGGCAGGGGGACACCGGGGAGCTGTTTTTT. Translating gives CASSHTGQGDTGELFF.

Many counts were recorded for this clonotype. This chain connects TRBV5-6 to TRBJ1-2; D gene uncertain. Trimming removed 0 bases at V and 4 bases at J, with 13 bases between. Germline CDR1 SGHDT, CDR2 YYEEEE. The CDR3 covers 15 residues. CDR3 amino acids: CASSLGLNPLYGYTF. Written as DNA, the CDR3 is TGTGCCAGCAGCTTGGGGCTGAATCCTCTCTATGGCTACACCTTC.

This clonotype has a count of ten or more. The chain couples TRBV6-2 or TRBV6-3 to TRBJ2-1, with 7 bases aligning to TRBD2. The ends lost 1 base at V and 7 bases at J; junction bases unmatched: 10. Germline V gives CDR1 MNHEY, CDR2 SVGEGT. The CDR3 is 16 residues long. This CDR3 reads CASSYLTSPPRNEQFF. The CDR3 DNA is TGTGCCAGCAGTTACTTGACTAGCCCCCCTCGGAATGAGCAGTTCTTC.

This clonotype appeared many times. This rearrangement joins TRBV28 to TRBJ2-4; 7 bases line up with TRBD2. Trimming cost V 5 bases and J 8 bases; bases outside gene matches: 9. CDR3 length: 14 amino acids. Germline CDR1 and CDR2: MDHEN and SYDVKM. CDR3 in amino acids: CASSDSGSRYIQYF. The CDR3 DNA is TGTGCCAGCAGTGATAGCGGGTCTCGGTACATTCAGTACTTC. The whole variable domain, remainder taken from reference TRBV28 and TRBJ2-4, is DVKVTQSSRYLVKRTGEKVFLECVQDMDHENMFWYRQDPGLGLRLIYFSYDVKMKEKGDIPEGYSVSREKKERFSLILESASTNQTSMYLCASSDSGSRYIQYFGAGTRLSVL.

This clonotype showed up many times. Here the CDR3 reads CSAIRDRANTGELFF. CDR3 DNA: TGCAGTGCGATCCGGGACCGAGCGAACACCGGGGAGCTGTTTTTT. The chain uses TRBV20-1 and TRBJ2-2; D possibly matches TRBD1 or TRBD2 (5 bases each). Trimming shortened V by 6 bases and J by 0 bases, and 14 bases separated the two germline ends. This CDR3 has 15 residues. The germline V gene has CDR1 DFQATT and CDR2 SNEGSKA (reference sequence).

This clonotype was picked up many times. The rearrangement links TRBV10-3 to TRBJ2-2, with 8 bases lining up with TRBD2. Trimming took 0 bases from V and 3 from J; bases not matched to a gene: 0. This CDR3 has 15 residues. Germline CDR1 ENHRY, CDR2 SYGVKD. The CDR3 nucleotides are TGTGCCATCAGTGAGTCCGGGAGGGACACCGGGGAGCTGTTTTTT. This translates into CAISESGRDTGELFF.

This clonotype was seen a few times. It differs at one base from a far larger clone, so likely a read error. This chain uses TRBV5-6 with TRBJ2-1, with D possibly matching TRBD2 (6 bases). Germline-derived CDR1 and CDR2 are SGHDT and YYEEEE. The CDR3 consists of 15 residues. Trimming shortened V by 5 bases and J by 5 bases, and 17 bases separated the two germline ends. The CDR3 region has the DNA TGTGCCAGCAGTCCGGGGGAGACAGTGCACAATGAGCAGTTCTTC. Its translation is CASSPGETVHNEQFF. The entire variable domain, with the rest obtained from reference TRBV5-6 and TRBJ2-1, is as follows: DAGVTQSPTHLIKTRGQQVTLRCSPKSGHDTVSWYQQALGQGPQFIFQYYEEEERQRGNFPDRFSGHQFPNYSSELNVNALLLGDSALYLCASSPGETVHNEQFFGPGTRLTVL.

Worth noting for this clonotype: This may be a read error: a much more frequent sequence differs by one nucleotide. The final CDR3 position lacks the conserved phenylalanine or tryptophan, pointing to a likely read error. V and J are TRBV7-7 and TRBJ2-3, with a possible D match to TRBD1 (5 bases). Looked up from germline, CDR1 is SSHAT and CDR2 is FNYEAQ (reference sequence). The CDR3 has 15 residues. The CDR3 protein is CASSLEGVGTDTQYL. The CDR3 coding sequence is TGTGCTAGCAGCTTAGAAGGGGTTGGCACAGATACGCAGTATCTT.

This clonotype was counted at least ten times. V usage is TRBV5-5 and J usage is TRBJ2-5; TRBD1 matches 7 bases. Looked up from germline, CDR1 is SGHKS and CDR2 is YYEKEE (reference sequence). The CDR3 is 14 residues long. J lost 1 base, V lost 4 bases, and 4 bases had no gene match. CDR3 DNA: TGTGCCAGCAGCCCCGACAGGGTCCAAGAGACCCAGTACTTC. Encoded protein: CASSPDRVQETQYF. Variable domain in full (rest from reference TRBV5-5 and TRBJ2-5): DAGVTQSPTHLIKTRGQQVTLRCSPISGHKSVSWYQQVLGQGPQFIFQYYEKEERGRGNFPDRFSARQFPNYSSELNVNALLLGDSALYLCASSPDRVQETQYFGPGTRLLVL.

This clonotype was recorded at least ten times. The chain recombines TRBV6-5 with TRBJ1-1; 8 bases fit TRBD1. The CDR3 runs 16 residues. Germline V gene sequence: CDR1 MNHEY, CDR2 SVGAGI. The V and J ends lost 0 bases and 4 bases, in that order; junction bases with no gene match: 7. CDR3: CASSYSSLQGGTEAFF. The CDR3 DNA is TGTGCCAGCAGTTACTCGAGCCTACAGGGGGGCACTGAAGCTTTCTTT.

This clonotype was observed at least ten times. The chain uses TRBV19 and TRBJ1-2, with D tentatively TRBD1 (6 bases). Deletions cut 8 bases from V and 6 bases from J, with 16 bases between. From germline, CDR1 is LNHDA and CDR2 SQIVND (reference sequence). The CDR3 sequence is 13 residues long. The chain's CDR3 is CASGITGTNGYTF. The CDR3 region has the DNA TGTGCCAGTGGGATCACAGGGACGAATGGCTACACCTTC.

This clonotype appeared many times. This chain connects TRBV29-1 to TRBJ2-7, with D perhaps matching TRBD2 (7 bases). Per the germline V gene, CDR1 is SQVTM and CDR2 is ANQGSEA. Trimming removed 1 base from V and 5 bases from J, with 9 bases in between. This CDR3 spans 12 amino acids. CDR3 nucleotide sequence: TGCAGCGTTGAAGGGGGGGGCCACGAGCAGTACTTC. Residues: CSVEGGGHEQYF.

This clonotype was recorded a few times. The junction differs from germline at one of its ends, possibly a read error. V usage is TRBV27 and J usage is TRBJ2-4; 7 bases agree with TRBD1. The germline CDR1 and CDR2 sequences are MNHEY and SMNVEV (reference sequence). This CDR3 has 16 amino acids. The CDR3 loop is CASSPTPGQVGNIRYF. The CDR3 DNA reads as TGTGCCAGCAGTCCAACCCCCGGACAGGTCGGAAACATTCGGTACTTC.

The sample holds many counts of this clonotype. V usage is TRBV14 and J usage is TRBJ2-7; D may be TRBD2 (6 bases). The germline gives CDR1 SGHDN, CDR2 FVKESK. Trimming removed 4 bases from V and 6 bases from J, with 13 bases in between. The CDR3 sequence is 13 residues long. The CDR3 DNA sequence: TGTGCCAGCAGCCTCCGCCCGGAGGGCGAGCAGTACTTC. Residues: CASSLRPEGEQYF.

At least ten counts were recorded for this clonotype. The chain recombines TRBV5-4 with TRBJ2-7; D possibly corresponds to TRBD2 (6 bases). Germline CDR1 and CDR2: SGHNT and YYREEE (reference sequence). Trimming took off 3 bases at V and 2 bases at J, with 15 bases between the two ends. This CDR3 has 15 amino acids. The CDR3 DNA follows: TGTGCCAGCAGCTGGACTAACTCAGGGACCTACGAGCAGTACTTC. It is translated as CASSWTNSGTYEQYF.

The rearrangement links TRBV6-1 to TRBJ2-5, with D maybe TRBD2 (6 bases). The CDR3 covers 16 residues. Germline V gene lookup returns CDR1 MNHNS and CDR2 SASEGT. Trimming took 1 base from V and 9 from J, leaving 21 bases between them. This CDR3 is CASSEGGWRVGEAQYF. The CDR3 region has the DNA TGTGCCAGCAGTGAAGGTGGATGGAGGGTAGGGGAGGCCCAGTACTTC.

Worth noting for this clonotype: A clone one base away is much larger, so this may be a read error. The chain is built from TRBV6-6 and TRBJ1-2; the D is unclear. Germline CDR1 and CDR2: MNHNY and SVGAGI (reference sequence). This CDR3 region has 12 residues. V lost 7 bases, J lost 6 bases, and 12 bases lay in between. The CDR3 is CASTNPQNGYTF. In DNA form, the CDR3 reads TGTGCCAGCACCAACCCCCAAAATGGCTACACCTTC.

This clonotype was observed at least ten times. This chain joins TRBV3-1 and TRBJ2-5; D ambiguous. Per the germline V gene, CDR1 is LGHDT and CDR2 is YNNKEL (reference sequence). This CDR3 has 13 residues. The V gene lost 1 base and the J gene lost 5 bases, with 8 bases spanning the gap. CDR3 nucleotides: TGTGCCAGCAGCCAAGGAGTAGGGGAGACCCAGTACTTC. As protein: CASSQGVGETQYF.

There are a few counts of this clonotype. This may arise from a read error, as a much more abundant clone is one base away. The conserved phenylalanine or tryptophan normally closing the CDR3 is absent here, so this likely arose from a read error. CDR3: CASTAGDTEAFS. CDR3 DNA: TGCGCCAGCACCGCGGGGGACACTGAAGCTTTCTCT. This chain uses TRBV5-1 with TRBJ1-1; tentatively, D is TRBD1 (5 bases). The V end was cut by 6 bases, the J end by 3 bases, with 9 bases between. The germline CDR1 and CDR2 sequences are SGHRS and YFSETQ. The CDR3 has 12 amino acids.

The rearrangement links TRBV7-2 to TRBJ2-3, with D unclear. This CDR3 comprises 14 residues. The V gene lost 0 bases and the J gene lost 2 bases, with 6 bases spanning the gap. The germline gives CDR1 SGHTA, CDR2 FQGNSA. CDR3 nucleotide sequence: TGTGCCAGCAGCTTAGCGTTCCACACAGATACGCAGTATTTT. Its translation: CASSLAFHTDTQYF.

Of note for this clonotype: A much larger clone lies a single base off, so this may be a read error. This chain links TRBV7-2 with TRBJ2-2; TRBD2 aligns across 12 bases. From germline, CDR1 is SGHTA and CDR2 FQGNSA. The CDR3 is made up of 17 amino acids. The CDR3 DNA reads TGTGCCAGCAGCCTACGAGGACTAGCGGGGAACACCGGGGAGCCGTTTTTT. Translated: CASSLRGLAGNTGEPFF. The whole variable domain, filled in from reference TRBV7-2 and TRBJ2-2, reads GAGVSQSPSNKVTEKGKDVELRCDPISGHTALYWYRQSLGQGLEFLIYFQGNSAPDKSGLPSDRFSAERTGGSVSTLTIQRTQQEDSAVYLCASSLRGLAGNTGEPFFGEGSRLTVL.

In this sample, this clonotype turned up a few times. The chain uses TRBV7-3 and TRBJ2-2; no clear D. Trimming shortened V by 5 bases and J by 3 bases, and 13 bases separated the two germline ends. The CDR3 spans 15 residues. CDR1 is SGHTA and CDR2 is FQGTGA in the germline V gene. CDR3 in amino acids: CASSPQSTDTGELFF. CDR3 nucleotides: TGTGCCAGCAGCCCTCAGTCCACTGACACCGGGGAGCTGTTTTTT.